The rows below give T cell receptor beta chains drawn from one sample of a study of cytomegalovirus exposure and HLA in healthy donors. The table came from immunoSEQ multiplex PCR; TCRdb's copy has only in-frame clones and leaves some out. The sample lists about 77,000 clones, over 70% seen once, with 1.5% to 2% in the top ten. The sequenced sample consisted of PBMCs. These receptors were obtained from a man aged 35-49 years in good health and CMV-seronegative. Each CDR3 is given with its conserved first and last residue. D genes are given only for firm matches. Size is omitted from some rows. Given values are once, few, many or a class for expanded clones.

-	TRBV19	TRBJ1-5	-	TGTGCCAGTAGTCTCCGGAATCAGCCCCAGCATTTT	CASSLRNQPQHF
-	TRBV6-6	TRBJ2-5	-	TGTGCCAGCAGCCACGGAGGGTTGGAGGGAGAGACCCAGTACTTC	CASSHGGLEGETQYF
TRBD2	TRBV7-2	TRBJ2-5	-	TGTGCCAGCAGCGGCGGGATGCTAGCGGGAGGAGAGACCCAGTACTTC	CASSGGMLAGGETQYF
TRBD2	TRBV25-1	TRBJ2-1	-	TGTGCCAGCAGTGCGGGACTACAGCAGTTCTTC	CASSAGLQQFF
-	TRBV7-3	TRBJ1-1	-	TGTGCCAGCAGCTTGGGGGGATTAACTGAAGCTTTCTTT	CASSLGGLTEAFF
-	TRBV7-2	TRBJ2-2	-	TGTGCCAGCAGGCTAAGTGGGAACACCGGGGAGCTGTTTTTT	CASRLSGNTGELFF
-	TRBV27	TRBJ2-3	-	TGTGCCAGCAGTTTAAGGACACCCACAGATACGCAGTATTTT	CASSLRTPTDTQYF
-	TRBV5-4	TRBJ1-1	-	TGTGCCAGCAGCGCTTACAGGAAGAACACTGAAGCTTTCTTT	CASSAYRKNTEAFF
-	TRBV18	TRBJ2-3	-	TGTGCCAGCTCACCATCGGAACTAGATAGCACAGATACGCAGTATTTT	CASSPSELDSTDTQYF
TRBD1	TRBV6-5	TRBJ1-1	-	TGTGCCAGCAGTTACTCGGAAGACAGGGCTTCGACTGAAGCTTTCTTT	CASSYSEDRASTEAFF
TRBD1	TRBV28	TRBJ2-6	few	TGTGCCAGCAGTTCCGGGACAGACGTTTTCGGGGCCAACGTCCTGACTTTC	CASSSGTDVFGANVLTF
-	TRBV7-9	TRBJ2-1	-	TGTGCCAGCAGCTTCCGGCAGGCCTCCTACAATGAGCAGTTCTTC	CASSFRQASYNEQFF